The clone carrying this TCR beta chain occurred once. TCRdb keeps only in-frame clones here, not all; method: immunoSEQ multiplex PCR. The sample has approximately 65,000 clones; roughly 87% are singletons. This record comes from a study of OX40 agonist ivuxolimab in advanced cancers. Overall study context: Partial responses were achieved by three patients: one hepatocellular carcinoma, two cutaneous melanoma.

CDR3 size: 14 residues. V gave up 5 bases and J gave up 6 bases, with 13 bases separating them. Germline V gene lookup returns CDR1 SGHVS and CDR2 FNYEAQ. With baseline, cycle 4 day 1, and cycle 7 day 1 as timepoints, blood was sampled. Here the sequenced sample was CD4+ or CD8+ T cells sorted from blood, taken in a trial of the OX40 agonist ivuxolimab. The clonotype comes from an adult with an advanced solid tumor such as melanoma, head and neck, liver or kidney cancer. The rearrangement uses TRBV7-6 and TRBJ2-2; possibly TRBD1 or TRBD2 for D (5 bases each). CDR3 residues: CASSPTGGPGELFF. The DNA of the CDR3 is TGTGCCAGCAGCCCAACTGGGGGTCCCGGGGAGCTGTTTTTT.